This T cell receptor (beta chain) derives from a study of blood T cells in healthy people across ages. Next came a second PCR, run for about 6 to 12 cycles, which used a sample-barcoded 5' primer along with a J-beta primer mix. TCRdb recomputed calls from the 5' RACE reads with MiXCR, one row per CDR3 protein. The sample carries 1.5 million to 1.9 million distinct CDR3 sequences, approximately 39% recorded once. Trimming stripped 0 bases from V and 13 bases from J, with 23 bases between. Germline-derived CDR1 and CDR2 are SGDLS and YYNGEE. This CDR3 comprises 16 residues. The genes are TRBV9 and TRBJ2-1; D perhaps matches TRBD2 (5 bases). The receptor's source is a young woman in good health. Sequenced material: blood. For the CDR3, the DNA is TGTGCCAGCAGCGTAGCCCCCCACCCTAGCCAAGAGACCCAGTTCTTC. Residues: CASSVAPHPSQETQFF.